The clone carrying this TCR beta chain was detected a few times. What it binds is unknown. The V end lost 3 bases, the J end lost 8 bases, and 11 bases lay between the germline ends. Germline V gene data show CDR1 as ENHRY and CDR2 as SYGVKD. CDR3 length equals 13 residues. The data were obtained in a study of T cells after yellow fever vaccination. Findings and caveats of the study: The CD4 and CD8 compartments had a small share of their clonotypes in common. Post-booster samples contained most primary-vaccination clones (approximately 96% CD4, less than 90% CD8).

Universal primer sites and UMIs were introduced during 5'RACE template-switching synthesis of TCR cDNA. Each CDR3 protein gets one entry after TCRdb re-called the 5' RACE reads with MiXCR. In the table there are under 600,000 distinct CDR3 sequences, 13% of which are singletons. The chain employs TRBV10-3 and TRBJ2-1; the D gene is possibly TRBD1 (6 bases). This TCR came from a man younger than 45 who received the YFV17D yellow fever vaccine. Sequences were derived from PBMCs, sampled on the day of the yellow fever booster vaccination. CDR3 amino acids: CAISEQGSDEQFF. As DNA, the CDR3 is TGTGCCATCAGTGAACAGGGCTCCGATGAGCAGTTCTTC.